Below, 27 T cell receptor beta chains from the same sample are listed, as sequenced in a study of T cell responses to AZD1222 COVID-19 vaccine. Produced via immunoSEQ multiplex PCR; TCRdb's table is partial and in-frame only. The repertoire consists of roughly 65,000 clones, with around four fifths occurring once and the leading ten covering around 10%. The sequenced sample was peripheral blood, obtained on day 0 of AZD1222 vaccination. The receptors come from an adult in good health.

V usage is TRBV21-1 and J usage is TRBJ1-1; TRBD1 is taken as the D call from the table, unchecked against the DNA. TRBV21-1 is reported as a pseudogene. This CDR3 comprises 16 residues. The DNA of the CDR3 is TGTGCCAGCAGCAATTGGGAACAGGGCCAGAACACTGAAGCTTTCTTT. Amino acid sequence: CASSNWEQGQNTEAFF.

CDR3 in amino acids: CASSPDREYAYTF. CDR3 in DNA: TGTGCCAGCAGTCCAGACAGGGAATACGCCTACACCTTC. The chain recombines TRBV7-2 with TRBJ1-2, with 7 bases identical to TRBD1. Unmatched junction bases numbered 11, after V lost 6 bases and J lost 10 bases. Germline V gene lookup returns CDR1 SGHTA and CDR2 FQGNSA. The CDR3 has 13 amino acids.

This clone was seen a single time. The rearrangement links TRBV11-2 to TRBJ1-2; no firm D call. CDR3 size: 16 residues. V was pared by 4 bases and J by 3 bases, with 18 bases between. Per germline, CDR1 SGHAT and CDR2 FQNNGV. CDR3 nucleotide sequence: TGTGCCAGCAGCTCACTACAACGAAGGGAGTACTATGGCTACACCTTC. It translates to CASSSLQRREYYGYTF.

The rearrangement links TRBV18 to TRBJ1-4; D not certain. The V end lost 2 bases, the J end lost 7 bases, and 14 bases lay between the germline ends. CDR3 length: 15 residues. Germline V gene data show CDR1 as KGHSH and CDR2 as LQKENI. CDR3 sequence (DNA): TGTGCCAGCTCACCAGGGAGGGCGGCGGGTGAAAAACTGTTTTTT. This translates into CASSPGRAAGEKLFF.

V and J are TRBV5-4 and TRBJ2-5; D unclear. The V and J ends lost 1 base and 3 bases respectively, with 7 bases between them. In germline, CDR1 is SGHNT, CDR2 YYREEE (reference sequence). This CDR3 is 13 amino acids long. Here the CDR3 reads CASSLLGKETQYF. The CDR3 bases are TGTGCCAGCAGCTTGTTGGGAAAAGAGACCCAGTACTTC.

V is TRBV19 and J is TRBJ1-2; 8 nucleotides agree with TRBD1. The CDR3 consists of 13 residues. The germline gives CDR1 LNHDA, CDR2 SQIVND (reference sequence). J was trimmed by 4 bases and V by 9 bases; bases with no gene match: 7. For the CDR3, the DNA is TGTGCCAGCGGACAGGGTCCGAGCTATGGCTACACCTTC. It is translated as CASGQGPSYGYTF.

CDR3 region: CASSTGRQGARGYGYTF. In nucleotides, the CDR3 is TGTGCCAGCAGCACAGGGAGACAGGGGGCGCGAGGCTATGGCTACACCTTC. V is TRBV2 and J is TRBJ1-2, with TRBD1 identical over 10 bases. The CDR3 loop spans 17 amino acids. V shed 6 bases, J shed 4 bases, and the junction held 14 bases outside the gene matches. Germline assignment: CDR1 SNHLY and CDR2 FYNNEI.

This chain connects TRBV6-5 to TRBJ1-1; D remains unclear. V dropped 6 bases and J dropped 4 bases, with 12 bases sitting between them. CDR1 and CDR2 (germline): MNHEY, SVGAGI. This CDR3 is 13 amino acids long. CDR3 region: CASSLTGSTEAFF. The CDR3 nucleotides are TGTGCCAGCAGCCTAACCGGGAGCACTGAAGCTTTCTTT.

V is TRBV9 and J is TRBJ1-3; the D gene is possibly TRBD1 (6 bases). The CDR3 is 15 residues long. The V gene lost 3 bases and the J gene lost 2 bases, with 12 bases spanning the gap. From germline, CDR1 is SGDLS and CDR2 YYNGEE. This CDR3 is CASSALTGTGNTIYF. The CDR3 nucleotides are TGTGCCAGCAGCGCCCTAACAGGGACTGGAAACACCATATATTTT.

The CDR3 sequence is CASSPARGEEAFF. CDR3 sequence (DNA): TGTGCCAGCTCACCAGCCCGGGGCGAGGAAGCTTTCTTT. The J gene is TRBJ1-1, the V gene TRBV18; tentatively, D is TRBD1 (5 bases). Germline CDR1 reads KGHSH; CDR2 reads LQKENI. Trimming removed 2 bases from V and 8 bases from J, with 12 bases in between. This CDR3 region has 13 residues.

The V and J genes are TRBV30 and TRBJ1-2; D not resolved. V was clipped by 2 bases and J by 4 bases, with 11 bases between them. This CDR3 contains 13 residues. CDR1 is GTSNPN and CDR2 is SVGIG in the germline V gene (reference sequence). The CDR3 coding sequence is TGTGCCTGGAGTCGCCCAGGAGGCTATGGCTACACCTTC. Translation: CAWSRPGGYGYTF.

The V call is TRBV5-4, the J call TRBJ1-5; D not resolved. There are 13 residues in the CDR3. Germline CDR1 reads SGHNT; CDR2 reads YYREEE (reference sequence). Trimming left V 0 bases short and J 7 bases short, with 8 bases between. The CDR3, as DNA: TGTGCCAGCAGCTTGGGGGGTAGCCAGCCCCAGCATTTT. As protein: CASSLGGSQPQHF.

The V gene is TRBV30, the J gene TRBJ1-5; no definite D call. CDR1 is GTSNPN, CDR2 SVGIG, per germline (reference sequence). The CDR3 is 14 amino acids. V lost 4 bases, J lost 1 base, and 11 bases lay in between. DNA for the CDR3: TGTGCCTGGACATACGGTAGGAGCAATCAGCCCCAGCATTTT. Its protein product is CAWTYGRSNQPQHF.

This rearrangement joins TRBV7-8 to TRBJ2-2; D unresolved. Germline-derived CDR1 and CDR2 are SGHVS and FQNEAQ. The germline V and J ends were trimmed by 2 bases and 6 bases, with 10 bases remaining between them. The CDR3 extends over 14 amino acids. The CDR3 nucleotides read TGTGCCAGCAGCTTAAGGTTCGCGGCCGGGGAGCTGTTTTTT. Amino acid sequence: CASSLRFAAGELFF.

The J gene is TRBJ2-1, the V gene TRBV25-1, with no clear D. Germline values: CDR1 MGHDK, CDR2 SYGVNS. The ends were cut back, 4 bases at V and 8 bases at J, with 6 bases in the middle. The CDR3 consists of 11 residues. CDR3 amino acids: CASSGLYEQFF. In DNA form, the CDR3 reads TGTGCCAGCAGTGGGTTATATGAGCAGTTCTTC.

The chain uses TRBV14 and TRBJ1-1; 8 nucleotides align to TRBD1. The CDR3 is made up of 16 amino acids. Germline CDR1 reads SGHDN; CDR2 reads FVKESK. V dropped 0 bases and J dropped 4; count of bases not matched to a gene: 7. The CDR3: CASSQDGRGRFTEAFF. The CDR3 coding sequence is TGTGCCAGCAGCCAAGATGGCAGGGGGCGGTTCACTGAAGCTTTCTTT.

This rearrangement joins TRBV5-1 to TRBJ2-6; TRBD1 or TRBD2 may be the D gene (5 bases each). The ends were cut back, 2 bases at V and 0 bases at J, with 9 bases in the middle. The V gene's germline CDR1 is SGHRS and CDR2 YFSETQ. The CDR3 runs 16 residues. DNA for the CDR3: TGCGCCAGCAGCTTAGGTGGGGGCTCTGGGGCCAACGTCCTGACTTTC. This encodes CASSLGGGSGANVLTF.

This chain connects TRBV11-2 to TRBJ2-1; 10 bases fit TRBD2. V trimming: 4 bases; J trimming: 4 bases; junction bases outside the gene matches: 4. The CDR3 spans 15 residues. CDR1 and CDR2 (germline): SGHAT, FQNNGV. CDR3 DNA sequence: TGTGCCAGCAGCTGGACTAGCGGCCCATACAATGAGCAGTTCTTC. This encodes CASSWTSGPYNEQFF.

The chain couples TRBV7-8 to TRBJ2-5; D ambiguous. V was trimmed by 2 bases and J by 1 base, leaving 8 bases between them. This CDR3 spans 14 amino acids. Per germline, CDR1 SGHVS and CDR2 FQNEAQ. This CDR3 reads CASSLRTTQETQYF. The CDR3 DNA follows: TGTGCCAGCAGCTTAAGAACGACCCAAGAGACCCAGTACTTC.

In this sample, this clone turned up a few times. The chain links TRBV7-2 to TRBJ2-3; D perhaps matches TRBD2 (6 bases). The CDR3 has 12 residues. Per the germline V gene, CDR1 is SGHTA and CDR2 is FQGNSA. V was trimmed by 5 bases and J by 14 bases, leaving 17 bases between them. The CDR3 is CASSLSGSRGYF. The CDR3 DNA sequence: TGTGCCAGCAGCCTTAGCGGTTCGAGGGGGTATTTT.

The chain combines TRBV3-1 (or the pseudogene TRBV3-2) with TRBJ2-3; D gene ambiguous. The length of the CDR3 is 14 residues. Germline V CDR1 and CDR2: LGHDT, YNNKEL (reference sequence). The germline V and J ends were trimmed by 5 bases and 2 bases, with 11 bases remaining between them. The CDR3 DNA follows: TGTGCCAGCAGCTCGACTGCTACCACAGATACGCAGTATTTT. Its protein product is CASSSTATTDTQYF.

The chain couples TRBV18 to TRBJ2-7, with 13 positions matching TRBD2. Germline V lookup: CDR1 KGHSH, CDR2 LQKENI. The trim removed 6 bases at V and 5 bases at J, leaving 10 bases unmatched. The CDR3 consists of 16 residues. CDR3: CASSPTSGGAVDEQYF. Here the CDR3 DNA reads TGTGCCAGCTCCCCTACTAGCGGGGGGGCCGTGGACGAGCAGTACTTC. Combining the CDR3 with reference TRBV18 and TRBJ2-7 gives the whole variable domain NAGVMQNPRHLVRRRGQEARLRCSPMKGHSHVYWYRQLPEEGLKFMVYLQKENIIDESGMPKERFSAEFPKEGPSILRIQQVVRGDSAAYFCASSPTSGGAVDEQYFGPGTRLTVT.

V usage is TRBV7-2 and J usage is TRBJ2-1; 8 bases fit TRBD2. J gave up 8 bases and V 2 bases, and 2 bases lay outside the gene matches. The CDR3 loop spans 13 amino acids. Germline V lookup: CDR1 SGHTA, CDR2 FQGNSA. This CDR3 reads CASSLIGGDEQFF. The CDR3 DNA sequence: TGTGCCAGCAGCTTAATCGGGGGGGATGAGCAGTTCTTC.

J is TRBJ1-5 and V is TRBV11-3; no firm D call. The CDR3 totals 14 residues. The germline V gene encodes CDR1 SGHNT and CDR2 YENEEA. Trimming left V 4 bases short and J 4 bases short, with 11 bases between. The CDR3 reads CASSSTSVNQPQHF. The CDR3 DNA sequence: TGTGCCAGCAGCTCCACCAGCGTTAATCAGCCCCAGCATTTT.

The chain has TRBV10-3 and TRBJ2-3; no definite D call. Trimming removed 4 bases at V and 5 bases at J, with 16 bases between. This CDR3 is 15 amino acids long. Germline CDR1 reads ENHRY; CDR2 reads SYGVKD. CDR3: CAISGSSRDRDTQYF. The CDR3, as DNA: TGTGCCATCAGTGGTTCGTCCCGTGATCGAGATACGCAGTATTTT.

V is TRBV19 and J is TRBJ2-7; D is possibly TRBD1 or TRBD2 (5 bases each). CDR1 and CDR2 from the germline V gene are LNHDA and SQIVND (reference sequence). V lost 5 bases and J lost 2, with 10 bases in between. CDR3 size: 13 residues. CDR3 in amino acids: CASSVRDAYEQYF. For the CDR3, the DNA is TGTGCCAGTAGTGTCCGGGACGCCTACGAGCAGTACTTC.

The chain recombines TRBV29-1 with TRBJ2-7, with D unresolved. Germline V gene data show CDR1 as SQVTM and CDR2 as ANQGSEA. V lost 4 bases and J 1 base, leaving 23 bases between the germline ends. This CDR3 is 17 amino acids long. CDR3: CSVAKPVRVPASYEQYF. Written as DNA, the CDR3 is TGCAGCGTTGCTAAACCTGTAAGGGTCCCAGCTTCCTACGAGCAGTACTTC.